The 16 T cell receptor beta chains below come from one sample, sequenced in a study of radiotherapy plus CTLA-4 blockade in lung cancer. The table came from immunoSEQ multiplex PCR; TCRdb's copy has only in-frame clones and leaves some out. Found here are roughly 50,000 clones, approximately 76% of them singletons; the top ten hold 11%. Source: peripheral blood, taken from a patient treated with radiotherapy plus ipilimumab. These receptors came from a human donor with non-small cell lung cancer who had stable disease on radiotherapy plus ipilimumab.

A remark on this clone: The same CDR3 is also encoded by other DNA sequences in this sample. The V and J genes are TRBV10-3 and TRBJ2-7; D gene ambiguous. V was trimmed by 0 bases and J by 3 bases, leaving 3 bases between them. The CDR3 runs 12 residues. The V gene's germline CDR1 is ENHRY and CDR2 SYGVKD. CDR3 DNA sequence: TGTGCCATCAGTGAGTCGGGCTACGAGCAGTACTTC. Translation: CAISESGYEQYF.

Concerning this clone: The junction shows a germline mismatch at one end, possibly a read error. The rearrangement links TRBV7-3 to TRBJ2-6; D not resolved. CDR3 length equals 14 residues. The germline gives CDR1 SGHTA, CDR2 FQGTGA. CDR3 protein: CASSRATGANVLTF. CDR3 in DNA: TGTGCCAGCAGCCGGGCTACTGGCGCCAACGTCCTGACTTTC.

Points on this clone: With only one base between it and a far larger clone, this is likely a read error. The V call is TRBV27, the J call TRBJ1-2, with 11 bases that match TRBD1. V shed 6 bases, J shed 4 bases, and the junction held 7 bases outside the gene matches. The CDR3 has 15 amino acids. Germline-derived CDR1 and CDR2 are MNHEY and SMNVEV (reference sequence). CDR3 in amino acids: CASSSGQGGGYGYTF. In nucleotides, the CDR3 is TGTGCCAGCAGCTCGGGACAGGGGGGGGGCTATGGCTACACCTTC.

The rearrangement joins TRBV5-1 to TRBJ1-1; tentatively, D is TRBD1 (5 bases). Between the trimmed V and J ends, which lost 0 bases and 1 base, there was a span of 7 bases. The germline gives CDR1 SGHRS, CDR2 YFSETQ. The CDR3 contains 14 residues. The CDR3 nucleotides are TGCGCCAGCAGCTTGGATACAGGGAACACTGAAGCTTTCTTT. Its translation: CASSLDTGNTEAFF.

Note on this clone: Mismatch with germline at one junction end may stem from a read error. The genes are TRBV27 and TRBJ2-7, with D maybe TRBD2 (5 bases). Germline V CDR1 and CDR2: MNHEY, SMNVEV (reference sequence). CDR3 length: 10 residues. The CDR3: CASSLREVRF. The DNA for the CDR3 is TGTGCCAGCAGTTTACGGGAAGTTCGCTTC.

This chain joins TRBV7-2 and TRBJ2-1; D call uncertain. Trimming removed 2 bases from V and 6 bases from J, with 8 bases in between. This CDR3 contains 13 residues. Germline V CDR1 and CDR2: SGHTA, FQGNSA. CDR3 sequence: CASSLTGPNEQFF. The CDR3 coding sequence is TGTGCCAGCAGCTTAACCGGGCCCAATGAGCAGTTCTTC. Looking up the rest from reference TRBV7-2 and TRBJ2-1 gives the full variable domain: GAGVSQSPSNKVTEKGKDVELRCDPISGHTALYWYRQSLGQGLEFLIYFQGNSAPDKSGLPSDRFSAERTGGSVSTLTIQRTQQEDSAVYLCASSLTGPNEQFFGPGTRLTVL.

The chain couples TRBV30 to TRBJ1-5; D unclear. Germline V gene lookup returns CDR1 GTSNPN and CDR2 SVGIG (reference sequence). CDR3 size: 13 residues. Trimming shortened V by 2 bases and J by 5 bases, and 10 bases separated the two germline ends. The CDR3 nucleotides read TGTGCCTGGAGTTTTGGGGATGATCAGCCCCAGCATTTT. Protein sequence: CAWSFGDDQPQHF.

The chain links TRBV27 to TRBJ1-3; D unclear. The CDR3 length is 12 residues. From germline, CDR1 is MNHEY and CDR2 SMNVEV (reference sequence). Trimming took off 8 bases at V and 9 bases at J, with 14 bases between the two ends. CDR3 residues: CASGYRGSTIYF. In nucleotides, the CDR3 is TGTGCCAGCGGCTACCGTGGGTCCACCATATATTTT.

The CDR3 DNA sequence: TGTGCCAGCAGTGAATATGGGAGGGAAACCTACAATGAGCAGTTCTTC. Translation gives CASSEYGRETYNEQFF. The rearrangement links TRBV2 to TRBJ2-1; 7 bases match TRBD2. Germline trimming cut 2 bases from V and 2 bases from J; bases unmatched to any gene: 6. This CDR3 has 16 residues. Germline loops: CDR1 SNHLY, CDR2 FYNNEI.

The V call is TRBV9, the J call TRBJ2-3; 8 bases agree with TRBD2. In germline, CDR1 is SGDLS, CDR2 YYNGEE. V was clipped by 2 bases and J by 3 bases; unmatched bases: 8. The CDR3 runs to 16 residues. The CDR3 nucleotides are TGTGCCAGCAGCGTCCAACCGGGACTAGAGACAGATACGCAGTATTTT. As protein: CASSVQPGLETDTQYF.

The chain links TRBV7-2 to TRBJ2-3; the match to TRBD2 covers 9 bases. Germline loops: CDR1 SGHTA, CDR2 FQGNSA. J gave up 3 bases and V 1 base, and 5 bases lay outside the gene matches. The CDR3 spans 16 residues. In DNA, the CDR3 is TGTGCCAGCAGCTTAGGAGCGGGGGGCGGGACAGATACGCAGTATTTT. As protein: CASSLGAGGGTDTQYF.

The CDR3 DNA is TGTGCCAGCAGTTTACGGGGGCTAGGGATCTATGGCTACACCTTC. Translated, it gives CASSLRGLGIYGYTF. The gene calls are TRBV27 and TRBJ1-2; D possibly corresponds to TRBD1 (6 bases). The V end lost 2 bases, the J end lost 4 bases, and 14 bases lay between the germline ends. From germline, CDR1 is MNHEY and CDR2 SMNVEV (reference sequence). This CDR3 comprises 15 residues.

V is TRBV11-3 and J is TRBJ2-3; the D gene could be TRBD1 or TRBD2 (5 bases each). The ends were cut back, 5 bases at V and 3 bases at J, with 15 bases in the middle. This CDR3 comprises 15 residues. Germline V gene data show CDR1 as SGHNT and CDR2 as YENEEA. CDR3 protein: CASSDPTEGTDTQYF. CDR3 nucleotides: TGTGCCAGCAGCGATCCGACAGAGGGGACAGATACGCAGTATTTT.

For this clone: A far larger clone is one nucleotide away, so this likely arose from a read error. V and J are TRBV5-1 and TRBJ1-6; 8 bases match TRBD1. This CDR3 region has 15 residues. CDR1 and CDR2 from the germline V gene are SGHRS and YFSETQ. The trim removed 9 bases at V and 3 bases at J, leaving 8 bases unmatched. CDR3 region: CAIRPDRVYNSPLHF. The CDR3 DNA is TGCGCCATCAGACCGGACAGGGTCTATAATTCACCCCTCCACTTT.

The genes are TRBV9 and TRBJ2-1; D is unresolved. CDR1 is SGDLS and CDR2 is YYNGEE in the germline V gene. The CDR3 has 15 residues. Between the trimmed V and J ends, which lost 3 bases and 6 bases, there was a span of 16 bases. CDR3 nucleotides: TGTGCCAGCAGCGAAGACATTCAGGTACGCAATGAGCAGTTCTTC. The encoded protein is CASSEDIQVRNEQFF.

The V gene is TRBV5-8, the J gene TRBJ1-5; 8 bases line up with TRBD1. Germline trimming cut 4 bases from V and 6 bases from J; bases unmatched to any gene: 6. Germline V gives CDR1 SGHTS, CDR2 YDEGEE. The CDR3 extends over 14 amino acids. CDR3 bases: TGTGCCAGCAGCCCCCAAACAGGGGGTCAGCCCCAGCATTTT. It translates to CASSPQTGGQPQHF.